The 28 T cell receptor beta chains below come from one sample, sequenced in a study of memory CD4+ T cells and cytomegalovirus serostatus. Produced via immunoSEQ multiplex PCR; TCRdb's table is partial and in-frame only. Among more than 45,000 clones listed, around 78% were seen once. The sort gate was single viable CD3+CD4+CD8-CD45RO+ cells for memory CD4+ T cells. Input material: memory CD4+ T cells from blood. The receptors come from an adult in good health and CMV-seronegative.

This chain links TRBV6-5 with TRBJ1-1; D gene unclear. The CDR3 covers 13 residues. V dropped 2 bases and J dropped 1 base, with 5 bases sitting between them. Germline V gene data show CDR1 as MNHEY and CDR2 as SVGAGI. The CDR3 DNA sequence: TGTGCCAGCAGTTACCGGACGAACACTGAAGCTTTCTTT. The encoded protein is CASSYRTNTEAFF.

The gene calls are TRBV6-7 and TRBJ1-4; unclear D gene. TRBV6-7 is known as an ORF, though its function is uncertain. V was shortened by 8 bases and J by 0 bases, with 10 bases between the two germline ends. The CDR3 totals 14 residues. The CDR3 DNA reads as TGTGCCAGCGGGGTAACACCAACTAATGAAAAACTGTTTTTT. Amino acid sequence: CASGVTPTNEKLFF.

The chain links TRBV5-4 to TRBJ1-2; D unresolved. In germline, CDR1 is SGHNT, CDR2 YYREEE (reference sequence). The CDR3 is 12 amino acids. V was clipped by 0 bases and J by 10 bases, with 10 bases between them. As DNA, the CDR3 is TGTGCCAGCAGCTTGGCTACTAGATACTACACCTTC. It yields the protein CASSLATRYYTF.

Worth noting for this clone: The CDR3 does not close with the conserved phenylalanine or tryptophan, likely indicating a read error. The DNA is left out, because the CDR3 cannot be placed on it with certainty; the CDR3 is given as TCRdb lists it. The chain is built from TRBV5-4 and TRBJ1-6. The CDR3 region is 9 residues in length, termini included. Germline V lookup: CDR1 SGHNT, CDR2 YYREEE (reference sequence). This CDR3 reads CASSLHTVS.

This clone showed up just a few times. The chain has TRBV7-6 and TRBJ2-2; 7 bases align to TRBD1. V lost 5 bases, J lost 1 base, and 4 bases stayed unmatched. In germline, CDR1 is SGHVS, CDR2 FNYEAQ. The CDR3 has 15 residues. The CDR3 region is CASSPTGLNTGELFF. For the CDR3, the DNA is TGTGCCAGCAGCCCGACAGGGCTGAACACCGGGGAGCTGTTTTTT.

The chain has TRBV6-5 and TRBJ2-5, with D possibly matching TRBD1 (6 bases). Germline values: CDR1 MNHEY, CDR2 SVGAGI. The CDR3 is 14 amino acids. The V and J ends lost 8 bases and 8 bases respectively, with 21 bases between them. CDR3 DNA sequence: TGTGCCAGCCGAGGCACGGTACAGGGCCGAACCCAGTACTTC. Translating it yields CASRGTVQGRTQYF.

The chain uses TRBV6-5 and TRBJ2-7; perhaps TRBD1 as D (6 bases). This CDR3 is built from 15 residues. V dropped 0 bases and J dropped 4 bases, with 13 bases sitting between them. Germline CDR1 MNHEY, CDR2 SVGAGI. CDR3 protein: CASSYSGRGPYEQYF. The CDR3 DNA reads TGTGCCAGCAGTTACTCGGGCAGGGGTCCGTACGAGCAGTACTTC.

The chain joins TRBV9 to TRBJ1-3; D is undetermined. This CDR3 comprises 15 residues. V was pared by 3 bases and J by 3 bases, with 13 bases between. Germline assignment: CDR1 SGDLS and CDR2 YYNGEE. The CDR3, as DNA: TGTGCCAGCAGCGCCTTAGGCGCGGGTGGAAACACCATATATTTT. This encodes CASSALGAGGNTIYF.

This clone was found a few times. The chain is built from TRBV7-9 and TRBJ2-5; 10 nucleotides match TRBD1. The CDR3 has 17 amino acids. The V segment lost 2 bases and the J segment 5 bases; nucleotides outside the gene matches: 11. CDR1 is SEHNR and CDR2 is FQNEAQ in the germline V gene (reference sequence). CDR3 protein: CASSLPLLTGGRETQYF. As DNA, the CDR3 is TGTGCCAGCAGCTTACCCCTCTTGACAGGGGGCAGGGAGACCCAGTACTTC.

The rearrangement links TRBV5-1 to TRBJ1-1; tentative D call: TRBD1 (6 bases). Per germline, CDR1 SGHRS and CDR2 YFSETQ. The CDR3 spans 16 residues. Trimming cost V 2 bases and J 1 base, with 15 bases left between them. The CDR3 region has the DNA TGCGCCAGCAGCTTAGCCGATATACAGGGGAACACTGAAGCTTTCTTT. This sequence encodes CASSLADIQGNTEAFF.

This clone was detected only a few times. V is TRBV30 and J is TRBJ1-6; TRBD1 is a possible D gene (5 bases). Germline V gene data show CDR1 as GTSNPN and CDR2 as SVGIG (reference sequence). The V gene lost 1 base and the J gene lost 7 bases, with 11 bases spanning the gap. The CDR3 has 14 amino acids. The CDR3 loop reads CAWSGGAANSPLHF. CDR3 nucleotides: TGTGCCTGGAGTGGCGGGGCGGCCAATTCACCCCTCCACTTT. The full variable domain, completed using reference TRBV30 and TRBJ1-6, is SQTIHQWPATLVQPVGSPLSLECTVEGTSNPNLYWYRQAAGRGLQLLFYSVGIGQISSEVPQNLSASRPQDRQFILSSKKLLLSDSGFYLCAWSGGAANSPLHFGNGTRLTVT.

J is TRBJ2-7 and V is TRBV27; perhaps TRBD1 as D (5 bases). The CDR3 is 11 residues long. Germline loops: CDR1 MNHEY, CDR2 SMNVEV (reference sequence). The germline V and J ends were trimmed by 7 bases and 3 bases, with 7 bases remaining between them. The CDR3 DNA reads TGTGCCAGCAAAAGGGGCTACGAGCAGTACTTC. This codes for CASKRGYEQYF.

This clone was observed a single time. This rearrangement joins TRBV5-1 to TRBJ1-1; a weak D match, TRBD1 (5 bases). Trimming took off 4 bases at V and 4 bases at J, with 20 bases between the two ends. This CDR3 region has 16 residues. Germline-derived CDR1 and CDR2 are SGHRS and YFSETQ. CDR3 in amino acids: CASSLTEGRSGTEAFF. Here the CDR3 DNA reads TGCGCCAGCAGCCTTACTGAGGGGAGGTCGGGCACTGAAGCTTTCTTT.

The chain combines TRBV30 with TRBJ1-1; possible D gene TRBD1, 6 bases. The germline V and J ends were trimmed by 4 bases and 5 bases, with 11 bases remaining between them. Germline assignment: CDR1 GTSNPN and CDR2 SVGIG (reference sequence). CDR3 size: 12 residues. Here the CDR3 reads CAWTRGQTEAFF. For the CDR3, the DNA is TGTGCCTGGACCCGAGGACAGACTGAAGCTTTCTTT.

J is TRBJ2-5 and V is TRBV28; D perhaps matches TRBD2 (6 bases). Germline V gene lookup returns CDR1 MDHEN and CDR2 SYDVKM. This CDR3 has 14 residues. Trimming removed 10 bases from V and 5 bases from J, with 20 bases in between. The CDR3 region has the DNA TGTGCCAACTCAACCGCGGGACTTATGGAGACCCAGTACTTC. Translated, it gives CANSTAGLMETQYF.

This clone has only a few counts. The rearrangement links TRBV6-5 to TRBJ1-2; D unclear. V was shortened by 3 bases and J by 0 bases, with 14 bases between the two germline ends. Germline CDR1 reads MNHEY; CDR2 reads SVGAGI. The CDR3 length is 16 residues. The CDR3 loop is CASSYARGKANYGYTF. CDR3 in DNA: TGTGCCAGCAGTTATGCTCGGGGAAAAGCTAACTATGGCTACACCTTC.

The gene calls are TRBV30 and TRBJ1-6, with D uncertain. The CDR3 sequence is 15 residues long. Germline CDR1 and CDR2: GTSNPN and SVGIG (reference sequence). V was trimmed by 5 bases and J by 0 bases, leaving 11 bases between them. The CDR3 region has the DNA TGTGCCTGGGGATCGCTAAGCTCCTATAATTCACCCCTCCACTTT. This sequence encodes CAWGSLSSYNSPLHF.

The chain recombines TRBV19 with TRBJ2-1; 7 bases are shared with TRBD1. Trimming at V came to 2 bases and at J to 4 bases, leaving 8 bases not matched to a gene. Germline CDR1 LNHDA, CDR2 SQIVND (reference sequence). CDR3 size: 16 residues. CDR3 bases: TGTGCCAGTAGTATAAGAGAGGGGGCGCCATACAATGAGCAGTTCTTC. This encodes CASSIREGAPYNEQFF. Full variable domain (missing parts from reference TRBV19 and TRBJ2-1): DGGITQSPKYLFRKEGQNVTLSCEQNLNHDAMYWYRQDPGQGLRLIYYSQIVNDFQKGDIAEGYSVSREKKESFPLTVTSAQKNPTAFYLCASSIREGAPYNEQFFGPGTRLTVL.

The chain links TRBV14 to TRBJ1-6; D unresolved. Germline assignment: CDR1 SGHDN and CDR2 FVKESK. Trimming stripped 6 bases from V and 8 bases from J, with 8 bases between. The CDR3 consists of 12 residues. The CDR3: CASSNTYSPLHF. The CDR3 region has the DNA TGTGCCAGCAGTAACACGTATTCACCCCTCCACTTT.

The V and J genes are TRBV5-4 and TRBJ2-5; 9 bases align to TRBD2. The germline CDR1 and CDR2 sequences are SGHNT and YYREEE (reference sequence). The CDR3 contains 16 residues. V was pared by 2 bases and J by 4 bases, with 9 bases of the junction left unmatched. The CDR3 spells CASSFQAGGPGETQYF. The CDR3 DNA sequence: TGTGCCAGCAGCTTCCAAGCGGGGGGCCCCGGAGAGACCCAGTACTTC.

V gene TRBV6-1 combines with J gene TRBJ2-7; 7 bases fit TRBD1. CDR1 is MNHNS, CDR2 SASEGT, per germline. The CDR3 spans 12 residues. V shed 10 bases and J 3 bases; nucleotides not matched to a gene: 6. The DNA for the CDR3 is TGTGCCACATACCGGGACAGCTACGAGCAGTACTTC. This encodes CATYRDSYEQYF.

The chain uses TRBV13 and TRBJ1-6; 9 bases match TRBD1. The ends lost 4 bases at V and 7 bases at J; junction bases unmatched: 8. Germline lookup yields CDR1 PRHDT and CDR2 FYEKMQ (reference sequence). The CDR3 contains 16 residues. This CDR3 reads CASSSQPGTGNSPLHF. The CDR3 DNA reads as TGTGCCAGCAGCTCTCAACCCGGGACAGGGAATTCACCCCTCCACTTT. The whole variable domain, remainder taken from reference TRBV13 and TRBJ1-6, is AAGVIQSPRHLIKEKRETATLKCYPIPRHDTVYWYQQGPGQDPQFLISFYEKMQSDKGSIPDRFSAQQFSDYHSELNMSSLELGDSALYFCASSSQPGTGNSPLHFGNGTRLTVT.

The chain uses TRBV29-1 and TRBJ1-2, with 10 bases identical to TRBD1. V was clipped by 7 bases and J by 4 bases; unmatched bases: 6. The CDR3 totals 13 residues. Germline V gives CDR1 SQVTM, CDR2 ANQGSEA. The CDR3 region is CSAGQGESYGYTF. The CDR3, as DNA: TGCAGCGCCGGACAGGGGGAGTCCTATGGCTACACCTTC.

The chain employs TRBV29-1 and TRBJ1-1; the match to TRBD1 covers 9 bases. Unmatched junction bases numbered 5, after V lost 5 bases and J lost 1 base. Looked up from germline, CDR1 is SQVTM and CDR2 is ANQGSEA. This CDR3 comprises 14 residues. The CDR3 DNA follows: TGCAGCGTTCTTACAGGGGGCCGGAACACTGAAGCTTTCTTT. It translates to CSVLTGGRNTEAFF.

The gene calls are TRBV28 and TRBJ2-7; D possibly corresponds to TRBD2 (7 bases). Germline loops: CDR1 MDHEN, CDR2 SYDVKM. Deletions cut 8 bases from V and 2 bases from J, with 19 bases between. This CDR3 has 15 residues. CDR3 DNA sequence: TGTGCCAGCGGGGGCCTAGCGGTGATTCCCTACGAGCAGTACTTC. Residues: CASGGLAVIPYEQYF.

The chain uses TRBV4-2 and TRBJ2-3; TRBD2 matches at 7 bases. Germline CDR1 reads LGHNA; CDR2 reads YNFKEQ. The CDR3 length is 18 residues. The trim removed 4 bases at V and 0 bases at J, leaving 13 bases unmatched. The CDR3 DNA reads TGTGCCAGCAGCCCGAGCCCTAGCGGAGTTCCTAGCACAGATACGCAGTATTTT. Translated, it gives CASSPSPSGVPSTDTQYF.

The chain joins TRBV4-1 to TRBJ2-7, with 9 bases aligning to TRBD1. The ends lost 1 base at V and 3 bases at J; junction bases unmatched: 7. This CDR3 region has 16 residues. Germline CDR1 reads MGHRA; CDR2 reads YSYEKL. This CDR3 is CASSQVPGTGSYEQYF. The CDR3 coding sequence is TGCGCCAGCAGCCAAGTCCCCGGGACAGGGAGCTACGAGCAGTACTTC.

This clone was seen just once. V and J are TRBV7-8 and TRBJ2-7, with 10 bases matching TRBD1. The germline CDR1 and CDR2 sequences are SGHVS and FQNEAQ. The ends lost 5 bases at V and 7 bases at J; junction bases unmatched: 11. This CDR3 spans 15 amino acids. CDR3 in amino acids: CASSPGTGAPWEQYF. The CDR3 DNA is TGTGCCAGCAGCCCCGGGACAGGGGCCCCCTGGGAGCAGTACTTC.